This T cell receptor beta chain was sequenced in a study of tumor and adjacent non-tumor tissue in lung cancer. Findings and limits, study-wide: Shorter survival was associated with higher TCR diversity in tumors. Significantly higher TCR diversity was found in tumor than normal lung. Tumor repertoires had a smaller top 100 clone share than normal lung.

This clonotype occurred a few times. Its antigen remains unknown. A read error may account for a junction end that differs from germline. The template was RNA from unsorted bulk tissue. Distant lung tissue was collected more than 3 cm away from the tumor edge. Newly diagnosed lung cancer patients had thoracic surgery in China, August–November 2014, without prior chemotherapy. This CDR3 has 16 residues. CDR1 LGHNA and CDR2 YSLEER come from the germline V gene. The library came from three nested PCR rounds adapted from ARM-PCR protocols. MiXCR, applied by TCRdb to the multiplex PCR reads, yields one record per CDR3 protein. The profile covers around 82,000 distinct CDR3 sequences, with more than 80% appearing a single time and about 47% taken by the ten largest.

What was sequenced was distant non-tumor lung tissue. The gene calls are TRBV4-3 and TRBJ2-6; D call uncertain. This receptor was identified in a man aged 60-69 years with non-small cell lung cancer. Here the CDR3 DNA reads TGCGCTAGCAACCAAGAGGCGGTGTCTGGGACCAACGTCCTGACTTTC. Its protein product is CASNQEAVSGTNVLTF.